This TCR beta chain was found in a study of blood T cell repertoires in COVID-19 (dated by TCRdb to 2019 to 2021). Broadly, across the study: Samples from collaborators originated in the United States, Italy and Spain and spanned both the acute and convalescent phases of COVID-19. The prospective study material was composed of cDNA or gDNA derived from T cells, B-cell-depleted T cells, or PBMCs. The dataset comprised deeply sampled blood TCRbeta repertoires from subjects exposed to, actively infected with, or recovered from COVID-19. The repertoires were released in a freely available public database intended as a resource for research on the immune response to SARS-CoV-2. The samples were drawn from the first 160 participants of the ongoing ImmuneRACE study and from 1,200 or so subjects provided by 6 global collaborators. The sample metadata nearly always contained a de-identified subject ID, COVID-19 status, age in years and sex. HLA class I and class II types, where available, came from metadata supplied by the sample provider rather than from assay-based typing.

Spanning cysteine to phenylalanine, the CDR3 consists of 16 amino acids. Solely the CDR3 DNA is kept, with 48 bases framed from the first base. The trim is 6 bases for V and 0 bases for J, with a gap of 14 bases between the germline ends. Looking up the germline V gene yields CDR1 SGHTA and CDR2 FQGNSA. Another Seattle source contributed samples from volunteer blood donors who had recovered from COVID-19. The collaborating institutions used their own protocols to collect whole blood in K2EDTA tubes. For TCRbeta analysis, collaborator samples were shipped as frozen whole blood, as isolated PBMCs, or as DNA extracted from either sample type. TCRbeta CDR3 regions were amplified from genomic DNA using the immunoSEQ Assay, a bias-controlled multiplex PCR. In the paper's pipeline: The number of nucleated cells in each sample was estimated by amplification of reference gene primers within the assay. To quantify the absolute abundance of each unique TCRbeta CDR3 rearrangement, sequence reads were collapsed and filtered. Productive Simpson clonality was computed per sample as the square root of Simpson's diversity index over productive rearrangements. TCRdb mirrors the immuneACCESS table, restricted to in-frame sequences. Some clones are absent from its copies; in checked studies, under half trace to an unresolved V gene, and the reason for the others is unknown. The V and J calls and clone size are taken from that table; D and trimming were inferred from the DNA. The sample has some 350,000 clones on record, about 90% of them singletons. The top ten hold roughly 3% of the sample.

General study outcomes and caveats: How much clinical and demographic metadata was included differed by source and by participant, and the metadata was provided uncurated.

Comments on this clone: No antigen is known for it. Base qualities are not provided; no much larger clone lies one nucleotide away.

The chain uses TRBV7-2 and TRBJ2-2, with a weak D call of TRBD1 (7 bases match). The sequence came from a woman under 30 who had recovered from COVID-19. What was sequenced was peripheral blood. The CDR3 region: CASRIAGQPNTGELFF. Here is the DNA: TGTGCCAGCAGGATCGCGGGACAGCCGAACACCGGGGAGCTGTTTTTT.